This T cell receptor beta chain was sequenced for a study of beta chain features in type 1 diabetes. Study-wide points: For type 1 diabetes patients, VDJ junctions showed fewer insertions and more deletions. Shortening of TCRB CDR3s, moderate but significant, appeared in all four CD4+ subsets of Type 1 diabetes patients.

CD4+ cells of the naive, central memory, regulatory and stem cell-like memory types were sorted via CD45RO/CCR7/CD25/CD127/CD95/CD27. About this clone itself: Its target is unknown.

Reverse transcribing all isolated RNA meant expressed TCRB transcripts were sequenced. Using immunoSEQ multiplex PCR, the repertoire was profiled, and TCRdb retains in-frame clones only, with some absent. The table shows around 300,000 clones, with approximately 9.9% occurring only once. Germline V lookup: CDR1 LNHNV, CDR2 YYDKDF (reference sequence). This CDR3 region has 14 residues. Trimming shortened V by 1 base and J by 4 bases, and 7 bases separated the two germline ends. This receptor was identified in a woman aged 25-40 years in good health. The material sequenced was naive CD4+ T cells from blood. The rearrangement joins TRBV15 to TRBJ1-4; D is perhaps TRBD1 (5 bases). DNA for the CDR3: TGTGCCACCAGCAGAGGGGGGGGTAATGAAAAACTGTTTTTT. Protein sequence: CATSRGGGNEKLFF.